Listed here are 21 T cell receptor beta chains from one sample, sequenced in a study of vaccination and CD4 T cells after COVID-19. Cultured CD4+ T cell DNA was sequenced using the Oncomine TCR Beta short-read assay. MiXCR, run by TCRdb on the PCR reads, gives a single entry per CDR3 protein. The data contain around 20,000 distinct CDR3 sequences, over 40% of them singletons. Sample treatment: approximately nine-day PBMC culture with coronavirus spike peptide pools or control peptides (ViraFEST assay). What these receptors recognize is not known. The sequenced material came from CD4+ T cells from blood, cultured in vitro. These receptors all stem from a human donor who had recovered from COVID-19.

Here the CDR3 DNA reads TGTGCCACCAGTGCGGGGGGGAGGAACACTGAAGCTTTCTTT. Translation gives CATSAGGRNTEAFF. The chain uses TRBV24-1 and TRBJ1-1; tentatively, D is TRBD1 (5 bases). The V and J ends lost 5 bases and 1 base respectively, with 10 bases between them. This CDR3 is 14 amino acids long. CDR1 and CDR2 from the germline V gene are KGHDR and SFDVKD.

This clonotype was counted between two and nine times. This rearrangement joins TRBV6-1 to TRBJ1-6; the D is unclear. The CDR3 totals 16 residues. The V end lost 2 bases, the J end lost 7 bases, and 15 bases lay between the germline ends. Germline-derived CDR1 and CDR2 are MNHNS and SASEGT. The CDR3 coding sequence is TGTGCCAGCAGTGAAAATCTTCCGGGAACCAATTCACCCCTCCACTTT. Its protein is CASSENLPGTNSPLHF.

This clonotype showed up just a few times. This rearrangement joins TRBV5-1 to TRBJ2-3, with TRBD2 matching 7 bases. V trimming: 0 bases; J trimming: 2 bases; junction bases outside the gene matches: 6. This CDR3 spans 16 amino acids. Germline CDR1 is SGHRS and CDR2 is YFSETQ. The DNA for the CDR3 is TGCGCCAGCAGCTTGGCCCGCCTAGCGGTCACAGATACGCAGTATTTT. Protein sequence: CASSLARLAVTDTQYF.

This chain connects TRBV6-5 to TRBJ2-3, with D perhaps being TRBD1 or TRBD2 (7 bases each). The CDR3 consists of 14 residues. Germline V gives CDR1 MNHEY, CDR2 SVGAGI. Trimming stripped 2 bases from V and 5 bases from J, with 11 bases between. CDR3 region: CASSYQGEGDTQYF. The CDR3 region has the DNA TGTGCCAGCAGTTACCAGGGGGAGGGAGATACGCAGTATTTT.

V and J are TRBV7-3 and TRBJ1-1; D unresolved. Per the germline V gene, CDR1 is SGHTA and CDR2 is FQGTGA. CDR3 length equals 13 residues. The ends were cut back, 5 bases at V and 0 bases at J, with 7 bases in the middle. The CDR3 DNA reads TGTGCCAGCAGCCGACATATGAACACTGAAGCTTTCTTT. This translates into CASSRHMNTEAFF.

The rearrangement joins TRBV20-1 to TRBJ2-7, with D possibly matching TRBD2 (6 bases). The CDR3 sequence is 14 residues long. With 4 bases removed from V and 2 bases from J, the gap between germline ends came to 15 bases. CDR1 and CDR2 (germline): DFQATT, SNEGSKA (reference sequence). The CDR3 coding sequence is TGCAGTGCTAAGGACTCGACTAGGCCCTACGAGCAGTACTTC. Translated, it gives CSAKDSTRPYEQYF.

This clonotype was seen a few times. CDR3 nucleotide sequence: TGTGCCAGCAGCTTGACAGTGAACACTGAAGCTTTCTTT. Protein sequence: CASSLTVNTEAFF. The V and J genes are TRBV7-3 and TRBJ1-1, with a possible D match to TRBD1 (5 bases). This CDR3 spans 13 amino acids. The germline V and J ends were trimmed by 3 bases and 0 bases, with 5 bases remaining between them. Germline-derived CDR1 and CDR2 are SGHTA and FQGTGA.

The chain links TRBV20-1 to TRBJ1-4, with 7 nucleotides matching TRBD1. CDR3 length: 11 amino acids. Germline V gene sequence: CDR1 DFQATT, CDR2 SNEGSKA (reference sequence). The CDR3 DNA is TGCGGGGGACAGAATAATGAAAAACTGTTTTTT. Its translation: CGGQNNEKLFF.

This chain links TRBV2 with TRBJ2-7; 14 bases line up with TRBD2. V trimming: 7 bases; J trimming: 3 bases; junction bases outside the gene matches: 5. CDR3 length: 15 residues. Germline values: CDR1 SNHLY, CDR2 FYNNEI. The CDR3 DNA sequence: TGTGCCAGCACCCGAGGACTAGCGGGGGGCTACGAGCAGTACTTC. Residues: CASTRGLAGGYEQYF.

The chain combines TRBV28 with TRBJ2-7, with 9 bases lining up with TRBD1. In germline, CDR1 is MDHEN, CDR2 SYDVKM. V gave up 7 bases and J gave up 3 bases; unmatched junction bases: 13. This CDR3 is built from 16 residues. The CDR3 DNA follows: TGTGCCAGCAATTCCACCGGGACAGGGATTGGCTACGAGCAGTACTTC. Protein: CASNSTGTGIGYEQYF.

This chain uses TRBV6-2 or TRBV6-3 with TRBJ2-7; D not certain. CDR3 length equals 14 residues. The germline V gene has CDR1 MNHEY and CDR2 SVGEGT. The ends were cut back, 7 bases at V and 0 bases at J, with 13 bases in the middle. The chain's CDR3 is CASNLLGFSYEQYF. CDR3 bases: TGTGCCAGCAACTTATTGGGTTTCTCCTACGAGCAGTACTTC.

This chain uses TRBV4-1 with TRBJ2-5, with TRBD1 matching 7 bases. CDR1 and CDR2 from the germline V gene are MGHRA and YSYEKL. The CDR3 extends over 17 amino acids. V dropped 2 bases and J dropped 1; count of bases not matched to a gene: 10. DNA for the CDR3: TGCGCCAGCAGCCAAAGAGGTGTGACAGGGACCCAAGAGACCCAGTACTTC. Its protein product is CASSQRGVTGTQETQYF.

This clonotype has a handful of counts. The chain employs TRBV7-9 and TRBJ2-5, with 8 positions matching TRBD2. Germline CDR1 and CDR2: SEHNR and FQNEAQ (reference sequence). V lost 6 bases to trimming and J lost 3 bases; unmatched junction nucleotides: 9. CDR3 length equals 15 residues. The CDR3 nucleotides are TGTGCCAGCAGTTTCCGCTCCGGGGGGGAAGAGACCCAGTACTTC. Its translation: CASSFRSGGEETQYF.

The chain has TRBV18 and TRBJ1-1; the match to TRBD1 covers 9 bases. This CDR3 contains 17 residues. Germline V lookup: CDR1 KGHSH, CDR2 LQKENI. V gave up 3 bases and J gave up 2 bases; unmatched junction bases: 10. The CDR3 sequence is CASSPFGPGQGNTEAFF. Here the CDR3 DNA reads TGTGCCAGCTCACCCTTTGGCCCGGGACAGGGTAACACTGAAGCTTTCTTT. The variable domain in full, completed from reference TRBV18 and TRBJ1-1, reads NAGVMQNPRHLVRRRGQEARLRCSPMKGHSHVYWYRQLPEEGLKFMVYLQKENIIDESGMPKERFSAEFPKEGPSILRIQQVVRGDSAAYFCASSPFGPGQGNTEAFFGQGTRLTVV.

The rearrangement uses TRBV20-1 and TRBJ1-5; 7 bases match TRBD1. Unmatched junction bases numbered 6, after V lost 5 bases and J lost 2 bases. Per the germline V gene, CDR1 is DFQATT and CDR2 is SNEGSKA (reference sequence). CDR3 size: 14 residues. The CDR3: CSASSGGGNQPQHF. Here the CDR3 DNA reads TGCAGTGCTTCCTCAGGGGGGGGCAATCAGCCCCAGCATTTT.

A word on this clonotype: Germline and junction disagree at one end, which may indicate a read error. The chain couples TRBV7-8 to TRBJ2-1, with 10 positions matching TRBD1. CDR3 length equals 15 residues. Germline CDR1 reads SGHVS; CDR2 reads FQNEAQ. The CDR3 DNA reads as TGTGCCAGCATCTTAAGGGGACAGGGGCGAGGTGAGCAGTTCTTC. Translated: CASILRGQGRGEQFF.

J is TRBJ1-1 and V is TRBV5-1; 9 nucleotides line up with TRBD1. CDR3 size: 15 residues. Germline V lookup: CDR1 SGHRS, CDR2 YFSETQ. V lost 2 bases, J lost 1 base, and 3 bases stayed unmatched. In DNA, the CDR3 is TGCGCCAGCAGCTTCGGGGACAGGGAGAACACTGAAGCTTTCTTT. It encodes CASSFGDRENTEAFF.

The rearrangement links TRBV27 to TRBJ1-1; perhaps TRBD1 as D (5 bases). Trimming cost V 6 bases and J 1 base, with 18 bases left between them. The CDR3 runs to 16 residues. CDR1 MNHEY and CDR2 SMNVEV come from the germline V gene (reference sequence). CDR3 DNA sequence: TGTGCCAGCAGACGAGTGGGGCCACGTGGGAACACTGAAGCTTTCTTT. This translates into CASRRVGPRGNTEAFF.

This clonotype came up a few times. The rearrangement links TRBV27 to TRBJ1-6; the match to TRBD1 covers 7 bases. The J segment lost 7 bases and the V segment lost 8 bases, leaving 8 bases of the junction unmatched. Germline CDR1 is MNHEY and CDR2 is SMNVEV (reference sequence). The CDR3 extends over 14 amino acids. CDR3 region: CASRQGLYNSPLHF. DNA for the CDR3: TGTGCCAGCCGACAGGGATTATACAATTCACCCCTCCACTTT.

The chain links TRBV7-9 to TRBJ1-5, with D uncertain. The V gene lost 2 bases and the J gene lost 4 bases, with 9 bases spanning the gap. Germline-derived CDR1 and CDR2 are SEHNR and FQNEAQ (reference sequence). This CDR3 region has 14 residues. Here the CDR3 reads CASSLMSGNQPQHF. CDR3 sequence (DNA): TGTGCCAGCAGCTTAATGTCGGGAAATCAGCCCCAGCATTTT.

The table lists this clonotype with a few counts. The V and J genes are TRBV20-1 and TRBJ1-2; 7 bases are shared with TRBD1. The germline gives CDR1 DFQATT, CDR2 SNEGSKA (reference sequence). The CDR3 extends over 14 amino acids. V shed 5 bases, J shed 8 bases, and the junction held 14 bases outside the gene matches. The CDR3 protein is CSAARTGGQRGYTF. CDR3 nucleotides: TGCAGTGCTGCCCGGACAGGAGGCCAGAGAGGCTACACCTTC.